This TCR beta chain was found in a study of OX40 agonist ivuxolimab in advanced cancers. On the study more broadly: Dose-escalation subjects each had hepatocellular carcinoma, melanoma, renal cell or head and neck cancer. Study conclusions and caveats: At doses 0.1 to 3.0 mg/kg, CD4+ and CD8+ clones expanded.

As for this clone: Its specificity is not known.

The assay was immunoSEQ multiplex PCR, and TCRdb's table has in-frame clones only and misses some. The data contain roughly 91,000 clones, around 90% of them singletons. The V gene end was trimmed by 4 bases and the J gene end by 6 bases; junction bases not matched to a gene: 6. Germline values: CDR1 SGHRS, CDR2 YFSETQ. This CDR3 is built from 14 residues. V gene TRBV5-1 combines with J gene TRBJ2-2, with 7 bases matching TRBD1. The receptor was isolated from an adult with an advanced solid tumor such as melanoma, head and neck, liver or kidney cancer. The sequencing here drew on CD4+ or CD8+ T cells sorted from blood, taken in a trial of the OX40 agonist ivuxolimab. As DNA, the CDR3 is TGCGCCAGCAGCGTCAGCCAGGGGGCCGGGGAGCTGTTTTTT. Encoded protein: CASSVSQGAGELFF.